The rows below give T cell receptor beta chains drawn from one sample of a study of T cells in Graves' hyperthyroidism and ophthalmopathy. One entry per CDR3 protein, called by TCRdb with MiXCR from the multiplex PCR reads. The table shows around 290,000 distinct CDR3 sequences, with roughly 14% occurring only once. Sequencing was performed on blood. These receptors were obtained from a woman aged 30 to 39 with Graves' hyperthyroidism that later progressed to Graves' ophthalmopathy. CDR3s include the opening cysteine and the closing phenylalanine or tryptophan. The D gene is left open where the match is weak. Where a row states a size, it is once, few, many or the class of an expanded clone; other rows omit it.

J: TRBJ2-3
D: .
V: TRBV7-6
size: .
DNA: TGTGCCAGCAGCCTAACCGAGGATACGCAGTATTTT
CDR3: CASSLTEDTQYF

J: TRBJ2-2
D: .
V: TRBV2
size: many
DNA: TGTGCCTCTACGCCGGGCGGGACGAACACCGGGGAGCTGTTTTTT
CDR3: CASTPGGTNTGELFF

J: TRBJ2-1
D: TRBD2
V: TRBV10-3
size: many
DNA: TGTGCCATCAGTGGGGGTACCCCGGGACTAGCGGGGTCTGAGCAGTTCTTC
CDR3: CAISGGTPGLAGSEQFF

J: TRBJ2-1
D: .
V: TRBV6-2/TRBV6-3
size: few
DNA: TGTGCCAGCAGTTACGCGGGGCAATACAATGAGCAGTTCTTC
CDR3: CASSYAGQYNEQFF

J: TRBJ1-3
D: .
V: TRBV20-1
size: .
DNA: TGCAGTGCTAGGTGGGGAAACACCATATATTTT
CDR3: CSARWGNTIYF

J: TRBJ2-6
D: TRBD2
V: TRBV18
size: few
DNA: TGTGCCAGCTCACCACCGGCGGGGGGCTCTGGGGCCAACGTCCTGACTTTC
CDR3: CASSPPAGGSGANVLTF

J: TRBJ2-1
D: .
V: TRBV11-2
size: .
DNA: TGTGCCAGCAGCTCCTCCTCAGGAGCGGCCTACAATGAGCAGTTCTTC
CDR3: CASSSSSGAAYNEQFF

J: TRBJ2-1
D: .
V: TRBV7-3
size: .
DNA: TGTGCCAGCAGCCTTACGCCCAAGGGTAGCGGCTCCTACAATGAGCAGTTCTTC
CDR3: CASSLTPKGSGSYNEQFF

J: TRBJ2-4
D: .
V: TRBV12-3/TRBV12-4
size: .
DNA: TGTGCCAGCAGTTTAAGCACCAAAAACATTCAGTACTTC
CDR3: CASSLSTKNIQYF

J: TRBJ1-6
D: .
V: TRBV19
size: .
DNA: TGTGCCAGTAGTATATTCCAGCAGGGTAATTCACCCCTCCACTTT
CDR3: CASSIFQQGNSPLHF

J: TRBJ2-1
D: .
V: TRBV20-1
size: many
DNA: TGCAGTGCCTTGGTGGATGAGCAGTTCTTC
CDR3: CSALVDEQFF

J: TRBJ2-5
D: TRBD1
V: TRBV6-1
size: .
DNA: TGTGCCAGCAGTCCTAGGGACAGGGGTAAAGAGACCCAGTACTTC
CDR3: CASSPRDRGKETQYF

J: TRBJ2-5
D: TRBD2
V: TRBV27
size: many
DNA: TGTGGGAGCGGGAGTCGGGGGGAGACCCAGTACTTC
CDR3: CGSGSRGETQYF

J: TRBJ2-7
D: TRBD2
V: TRBV20-1
size: .
DNA: TGCAGTGCTAGGGGTGGACTAGCGGGGACCTACGAGCAGTACTTC
CDR3: CSARGGLAGTYEQYF

J: TRBJ2-7
D: TRBD1
V: TRBV4-3
size: many
DNA: TGCGCCAGCAGCCAAGATTACAGGGGCGGAGGCGAGCAGTACTTC
CDR3: CASSQDYRGGGEQYF

J: TRBJ2-7
D: .
V: TRBV6-1
size: few
DNA: TGTGCCAGCAGGAGGAAGGAGTATTCCTACGAGCAGTACTTC
CDR3: CASRRKEYSYEQYF